This TCR beta chain emerged from a study of cytomegalovirus exposure and HLA in healthy donors. In the study overall: Of all 400 or so donors who were genotyped, roughly 85% belonged to the Caucasian-associated ancestry cluster.

Primers for the PCR totalled 60 Vbeta and 13 Jbeta. The protocol was immunoSEQ multiplex PCR, while the TCRdb copy is restricted to in-frame clones and leaves out a portion. The sample yields more than 150,000 clones, approximately 81% seen once. The germline V and J ends were trimmed by 6 bases and 1 base, with 12 bases remaining between them. The CDR3 is made up of 14 amino acids. The V gene's germline CDR1 is MNHEY and CDR2 SVGAGI. Specimen: PBMCs. J is TRBJ1-1 and V is TRBV6-5; D is uncertain. The sequence derives from a woman younger than 30 in good health and CMV-seropositive. As DNA, the CDR3 is TGTGCCAGCAGGGCTTTAATAGCGAACACTGAAGCTTTCTTT. This sequence encodes CASRALIANTEAFF.